This T cell receptor (beta chain) was retrieved from a study of blood T cell repertoires in COVID-19. With 0 bases removed from V and 1 base from J, the gap between germline ends came to 17 bases. The CDR3 sequence is 18 residues long. The germline V gene has CDR1 SGHTS and CDR2 YDEGEE. How the authors handled the data: Amplification from reference gene primers served as the basis for estimated nucleated cell counts. Profiling relied on immunoSEQ multiplex PCR, and the TCRdb table lists in-frame clones only, not all of them. V, J and clone size are taken as reported in that table, and D and trimming were inferred from the DNA itself. Seen here are hundreds of thousands of clones, roughly 85% observed once, and the top ten hold roughly a sixth. Participant reports of clinical history set cohort assignment.

The chain employs TRBV5-8 and TRBJ1-5; weak D call: TRBD1 (6 bases). Sequenced input: PBMCs or T cells enriched from blood (not recorded which). The TCR was taken from a man aged 40-55 years who had recovered from COVID-19. Written as DNA, the CDR3 is TGTGCCAGCAGCTTGGGAGGGCTCGCCAGGGGCAGCAATCAGCCCCAGCATTTT. This encodes CASSLGGLARGSNQPQHF.